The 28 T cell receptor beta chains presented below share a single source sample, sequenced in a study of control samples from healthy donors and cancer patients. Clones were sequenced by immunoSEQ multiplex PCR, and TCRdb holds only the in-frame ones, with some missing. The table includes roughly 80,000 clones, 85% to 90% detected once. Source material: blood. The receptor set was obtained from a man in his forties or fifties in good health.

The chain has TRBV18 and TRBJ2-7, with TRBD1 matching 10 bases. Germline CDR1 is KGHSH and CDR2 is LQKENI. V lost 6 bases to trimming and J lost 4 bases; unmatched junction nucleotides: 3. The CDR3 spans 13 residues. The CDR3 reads CASSWTGGYEQYF. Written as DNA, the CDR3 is TGTGCCAGCTCGTGGACAGGGGGATACGAGCAGTACTTC.

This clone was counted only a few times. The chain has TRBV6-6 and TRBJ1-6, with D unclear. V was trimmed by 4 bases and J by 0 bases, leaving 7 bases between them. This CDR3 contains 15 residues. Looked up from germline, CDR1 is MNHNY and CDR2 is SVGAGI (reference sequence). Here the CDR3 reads CASSFSSSYNSPLHF. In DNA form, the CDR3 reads TGTGCCAGCAGTTTCTCCAGCTCCTATAATTCACCCCTCCACTTT.

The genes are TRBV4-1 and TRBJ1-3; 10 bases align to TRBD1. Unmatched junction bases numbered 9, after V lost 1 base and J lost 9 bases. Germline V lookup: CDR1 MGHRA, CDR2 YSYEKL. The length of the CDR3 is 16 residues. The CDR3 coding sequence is TGCGCCAGCAGCCAAGTAGACAGGGGGCTTGGGAGCACCATATATTTT. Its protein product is CASSQVDRGLGSTIYF.

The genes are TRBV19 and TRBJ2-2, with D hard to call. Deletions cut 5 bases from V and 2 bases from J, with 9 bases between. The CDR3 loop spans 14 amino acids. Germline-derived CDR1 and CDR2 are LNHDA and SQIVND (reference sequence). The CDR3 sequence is CASSWALNTGELFF. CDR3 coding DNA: TGTGCCAGTAGTTGGGCCCTAAACACCGGGGAGCTGTTTTTT.

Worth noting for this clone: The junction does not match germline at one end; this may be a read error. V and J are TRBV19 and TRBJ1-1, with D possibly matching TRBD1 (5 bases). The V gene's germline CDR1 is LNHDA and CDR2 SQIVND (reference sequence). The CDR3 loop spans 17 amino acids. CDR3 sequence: CASSIGSSGGMKTEAFF. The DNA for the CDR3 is TGTGCCAGTAGTATCGGTTCCTCCGGGGGAATGAAGACTGAAGCTTTCTTT. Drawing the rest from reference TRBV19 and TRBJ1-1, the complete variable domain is DGGITQSPKYLFRKEGQNVTLSCEQNLNHDAMYWYRQDPGQGLRLIYYSQIVNDFQKGDIAEGYSVSREKKESFPLTVTSAQKNPTAFYLCASSIGSSGGMKTEAFFGQGTRLTVV.

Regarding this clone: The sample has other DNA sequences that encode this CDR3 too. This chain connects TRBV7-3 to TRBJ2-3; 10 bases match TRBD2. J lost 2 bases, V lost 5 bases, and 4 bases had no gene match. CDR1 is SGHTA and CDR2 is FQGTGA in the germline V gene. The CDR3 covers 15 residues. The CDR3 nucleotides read TGTGCCAGCAGCCTTAGCGGGGGGCCCACAGATACGCAGTATTTT. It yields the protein CASSLSGGPTDTQYF.

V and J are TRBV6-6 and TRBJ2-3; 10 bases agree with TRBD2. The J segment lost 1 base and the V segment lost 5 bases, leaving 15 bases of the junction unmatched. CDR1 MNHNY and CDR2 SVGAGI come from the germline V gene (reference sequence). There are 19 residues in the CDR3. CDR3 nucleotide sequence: TGTGCCAGCAGTCCAAAGGGACTAGCGCGGGGGGTTGGCACAGATACGCAGTATTTT. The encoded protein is CASSPKGLARGVGTDTQYF.

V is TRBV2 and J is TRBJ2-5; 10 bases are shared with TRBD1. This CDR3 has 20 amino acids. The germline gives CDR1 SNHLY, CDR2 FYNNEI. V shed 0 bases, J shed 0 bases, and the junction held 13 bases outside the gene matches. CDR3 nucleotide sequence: TGTGCCAGCAGTGAAGCGACCGGGACAGGGGTCGGCGGGAACCAAGAGACCCAGTACTTC. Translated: CASSEATGTGVGGNQETQYF.

The chain's CDR3 is CASSIGDMGNTIYF. The CDR3, as DNA: TGTGCCAGTAGTATAGGGGACATGGGAAACACCATATATTTT. V and J are TRBV19 and TRBJ1-3; maybe TRBD1 (6 bases). The V and J ends lost 1 base and 4 bases respectively, with 8 bases between them. The CDR3 spans 14 residues. Germline V gives CDR1 LNHDA, CDR2 SQIVND (reference sequence).

CDR3 DNA: TGCGCCAGCAGGGAAGCTAATGAAAAACTGTTTTTT. As protein: CASREANEKLFF. The chain links TRBV5-1 to TRBJ1-4; D is unresolved. V was clipped by 5 bases and J by 3 bases, with 5 bases between them. CDR1 is SGHRS and CDR2 is YFSETQ in the germline V gene. This CDR3 is 12 amino acids long.

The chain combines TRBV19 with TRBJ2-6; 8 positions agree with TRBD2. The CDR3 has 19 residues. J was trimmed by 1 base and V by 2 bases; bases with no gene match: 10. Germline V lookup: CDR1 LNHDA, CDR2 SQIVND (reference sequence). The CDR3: CASSIRPGLVRSGANVLTF. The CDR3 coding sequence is TGTGCCAGTAGTATACGGCCGGGACTAGTTCGTTCTGGGGCCAACGTCCTGACTTTC. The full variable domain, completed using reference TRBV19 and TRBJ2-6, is DGGITQSPKYLFRKEGQNVTLSCEQNLNHDAMYWYRQDPGQGLRLIYYSQIVNDFQKGDIAEGYSVSREKKESFPLTVTSAQKNPTAFYLCASSIRPGLVRSGANVLTFGAGSRLTVL.

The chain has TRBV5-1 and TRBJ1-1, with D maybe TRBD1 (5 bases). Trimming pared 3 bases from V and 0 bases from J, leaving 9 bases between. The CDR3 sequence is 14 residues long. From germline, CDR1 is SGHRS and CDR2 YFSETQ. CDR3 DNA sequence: TGCGCCAGCAGCTGGGACGGACTGAACACTGAAGCTTTCTTT. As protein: CASSWDGLNTEAFF.

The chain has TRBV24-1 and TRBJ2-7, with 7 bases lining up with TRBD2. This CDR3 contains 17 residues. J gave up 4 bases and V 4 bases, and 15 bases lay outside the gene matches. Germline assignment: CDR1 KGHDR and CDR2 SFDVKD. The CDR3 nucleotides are TGTGCCACCAGTGAATCCCCCCGCGCTAGCGGACCTTACGAGCAGTACTTC. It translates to CATSESPRASGPYEQYF.

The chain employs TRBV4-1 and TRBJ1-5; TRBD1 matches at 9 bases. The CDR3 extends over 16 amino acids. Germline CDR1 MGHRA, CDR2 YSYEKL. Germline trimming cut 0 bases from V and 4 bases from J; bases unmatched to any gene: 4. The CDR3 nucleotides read TGCGCCAGCAGCCAAGAACAGGGGGCACGTAATCAGCCCCAGCATTTT. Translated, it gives CASSQEQGARNQPQHF.

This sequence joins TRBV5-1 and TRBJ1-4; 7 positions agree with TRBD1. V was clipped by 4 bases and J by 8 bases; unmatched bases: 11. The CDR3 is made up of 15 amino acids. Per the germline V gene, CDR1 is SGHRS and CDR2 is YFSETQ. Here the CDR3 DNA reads TGCGCCAGCAGCGTTATCCGGGACAGCTTCGAAAAACTGTTTTTT. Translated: CASSVIRDSFEKLFF.

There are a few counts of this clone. Written as DNA, the CDR3 is TGCGCCAGCAGCTTAACAGGGATGGCTGGAAACACCATATATTTT. Translation gives CASSLTGMAGNTIYF. This sequence joins TRBV5-1 and TRBJ1-3; D might be TRBD1 (6 bases). V was pared by 2 bases and J by 2 bases, with 11 bases between. Germline CDR1 SGHRS, CDR2 YFSETQ. The CDR3 spans 15 residues.

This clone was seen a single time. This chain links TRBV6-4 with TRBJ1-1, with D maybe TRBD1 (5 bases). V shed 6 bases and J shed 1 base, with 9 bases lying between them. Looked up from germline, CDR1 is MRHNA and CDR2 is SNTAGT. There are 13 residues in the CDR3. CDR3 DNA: TGTGCCAGCAGCGCGACAGAGAACACTGAAGCTTTCTTT. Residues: CASSATENTEAFF.

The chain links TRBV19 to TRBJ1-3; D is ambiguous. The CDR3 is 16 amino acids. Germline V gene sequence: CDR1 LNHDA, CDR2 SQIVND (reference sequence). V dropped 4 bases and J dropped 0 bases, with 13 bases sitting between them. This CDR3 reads CASSKFSAGSGNTIYF. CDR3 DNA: TGTGCCAGTAGTAAATTTTCGGCAGGCTCTGGAAACACCATATATTTT.

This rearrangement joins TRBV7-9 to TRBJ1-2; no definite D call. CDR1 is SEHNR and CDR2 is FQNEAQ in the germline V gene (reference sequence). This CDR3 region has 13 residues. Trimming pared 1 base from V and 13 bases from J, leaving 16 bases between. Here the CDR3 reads CASSLGLQIRPTF. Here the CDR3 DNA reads TGTGCCAGCAGCTTAGGCCTACAGATTCGTCCCACCTTC.

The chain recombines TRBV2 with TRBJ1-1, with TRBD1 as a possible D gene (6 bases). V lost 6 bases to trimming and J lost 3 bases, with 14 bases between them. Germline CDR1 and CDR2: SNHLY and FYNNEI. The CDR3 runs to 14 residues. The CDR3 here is CASSEQGPDTEAFF. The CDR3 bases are TGTGCCAGCAGCGAACAGGGTCCGGACACTGAAGCTTTCTTT.

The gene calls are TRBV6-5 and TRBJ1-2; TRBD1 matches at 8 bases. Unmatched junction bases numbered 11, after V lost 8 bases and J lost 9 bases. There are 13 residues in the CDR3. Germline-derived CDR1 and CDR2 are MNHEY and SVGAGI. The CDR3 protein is CASRGDRGVSYTF. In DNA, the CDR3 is TGTGCCAGCCGAGGCGACAGGGGTGTAAGCTACACCTTC.

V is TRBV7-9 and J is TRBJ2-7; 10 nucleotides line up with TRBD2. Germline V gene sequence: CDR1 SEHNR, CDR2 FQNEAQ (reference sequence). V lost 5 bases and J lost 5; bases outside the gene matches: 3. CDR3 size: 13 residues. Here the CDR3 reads CASSQGTSDEQYF. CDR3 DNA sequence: TGTGCCAGCAGCCAAGGGACTAGCGACGAGCAGTACTTC.

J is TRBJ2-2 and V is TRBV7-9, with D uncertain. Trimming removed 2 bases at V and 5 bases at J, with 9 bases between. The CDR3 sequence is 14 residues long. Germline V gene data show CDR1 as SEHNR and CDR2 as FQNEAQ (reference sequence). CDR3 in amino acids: CASSLILRTGELFF. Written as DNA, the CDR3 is TGTGCCAGCAGCTTAATTTTGAGGACCGGGGAGCTGTTTTTT.

CDR3 residues: CASSPDKTANTGELFF. CDR3 DNA sequence: TGTGCCAGCAGCCCAGATAAGACAGCGAACACCGGGGAGCTGTTTTTT. The rearrangement joins TRBV7-9 to TRBJ2-2, with D tentatively TRBD1 (5 bases). The V and J ends lost 5 bases and 0 bases respectively, with 13 bases between them. Germline V gene sequence: CDR1 SEHNR, CDR2 FQNEAQ (reference sequence). The CDR3 runs to 16 residues.

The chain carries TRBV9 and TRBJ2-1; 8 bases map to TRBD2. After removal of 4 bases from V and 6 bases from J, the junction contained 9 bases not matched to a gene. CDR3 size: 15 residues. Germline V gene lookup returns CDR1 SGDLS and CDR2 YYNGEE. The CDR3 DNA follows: TGTGCCAGCAGCACATCCGGGACTAGTACCAATGAGCAGTTCTTC. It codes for CASSTSGTSTNEQFF.

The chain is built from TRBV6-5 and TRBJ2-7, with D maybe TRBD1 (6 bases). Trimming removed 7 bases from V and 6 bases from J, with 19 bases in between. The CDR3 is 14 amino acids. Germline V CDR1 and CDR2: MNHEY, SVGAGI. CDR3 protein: CASKPNTGISEQYF. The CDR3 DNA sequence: TGTGCCAGCAAGCCTAATACAGGGATCTCCGAGCAGTACTTC.

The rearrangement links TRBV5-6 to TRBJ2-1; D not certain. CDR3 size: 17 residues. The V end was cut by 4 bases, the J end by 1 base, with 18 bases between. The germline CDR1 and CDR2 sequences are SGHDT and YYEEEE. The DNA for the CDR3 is TGTGCCAGCAGCCAGTTTGTTCCAGACAAATCCTACAATGAGCAGTTCTTC. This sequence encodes CASSQFVPDKSYNEQFF.

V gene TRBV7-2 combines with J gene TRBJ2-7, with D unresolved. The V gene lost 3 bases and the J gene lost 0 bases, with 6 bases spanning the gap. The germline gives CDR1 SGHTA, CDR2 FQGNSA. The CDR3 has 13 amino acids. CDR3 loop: CASSFSASYEQYF. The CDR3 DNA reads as TGTGCCAGCAGCTTCTCCGCCTCCTACGAGCAGTACTTC.